These 30 T cell receptor beta chains were all obtained from the same sample, sequenced in a study of blood T cell repertoires in COVID-19. This table comes from immunoSEQ multiplex PCR, and its TCRdb copy is limited to in-frame clones, with some not included. This sample has about 200,000 clones; roughly 79% occur once, and the top ten carry just under 9%. The sequencing sample was made of PBMCs or T cells enriched from blood (not recorded which). The receptors here all came from a woman aged 45-65 years with acute COVID-19.

V and J are TRBV29-1 and TRBJ1-2; 7 bases agree with TRBD1. This CDR3 comprises 12 residues. Germline V gives CDR1 SQVTM, CDR2 ANQGSEA. The V and J ends lost 6 bases and 8 bases, in that order; junction bases with no gene match: 9. CDR3 sequence: CSVKTGSTGYTF. In DNA form, the CDR3 reads TGCAGCGTCAAGACAGGGAGTACGGGCTACACCTTC.

The chain recombines TRBV9 with TRBJ2-7; 9 bases line up with TRBD1. Trimming at V came to 0 bases and at J to 4 bases, leaving 8 bases not matched to a gene. This CDR3 is built from 16 residues. The germline gives CDR1 SGDLS, CDR2 YYNGEE. CDR3 DNA: TGTGCCAGCAGCGTAGCTCCGGGACAGGGAATTTACGAGCAGTACTTC. Its translation: CASSVAPGQGIYEQYF.

The chain joins TRBV5-1 to TRBJ1-6; TRBD1 matches 7 bases. The junction had 8 bases not matched to a gene; V was cut back by 3 bases and J by 8 bases. The CDR3 is made up of 15 amino acids. Germline loops: CDR1 SGHRS, CDR2 YFSETQ. This CDR3 reads CASSSVGQVDSPLHF. In DNA, the CDR3 is TGCGCCAGCAGCTCCGTCGGACAGGTGGATTCACCCCTCCACTTT.

The chain recombines TRBV19 with TRBJ1-1, with TRBD1 as a possible D gene (6 bases). V dropped 5 bases and J dropped 0 bases, with 13 bases sitting between them. The CDR3 is 15 amino acids. Germline V gene lookup returns CDR1 LNHDA and CDR2 SQIVND (reference sequence). The CDR3 sequence is CASSPSTGMNTEAFF. CDR3 nucleotides: TGTGCCAGTAGTCCGTCGACAGGAATGAACACTGAAGCTTTCTTT.

The sample holds one count of this clone. CDR3 region: CASSLGTGGGYGYTF. For the CDR3, the DNA is TGTGCCAGCAGTCTAGGGACAGGGGGCGGCTATGGCTACACCTTC. The chain joins TRBV27 to TRBJ1-2; 12 bases are a match to TRBD1. Losses at the gene ends were 5 bases for V and 4 bases for J; bases not matched to a gene: 5. There are 15 residues in the CDR3. Germline CDR1 MNHEY, CDR2 SMNVEV (reference sequence).

In its sample, this clone was seen once. The chain joins TRBV19 to TRBJ1-5; D is undetermined. The CDR3 consists of 15 residues. Germline V lookup: CDR1 LNHDA, CDR2 SQIVND (reference sequence). Trimming stripped 1 base from V and 4 bases from J, with 11 bases between. CDR3 DNA: TGTGCCAGTAGTATAGGATTCCCGGGGAATCAGCCCCAGCATTTT. Its protein product is CASSIGFPGNQPQHF.

This clone was counted between two and nine times. The J gene is TRBJ2-2, the V gene TRBV24-1; D gene ambiguous. Trimming removed 7 bases at V and 2 bases at J, with 13 bases between. Per germline, CDR1 KGHDR and CDR2 SFDVKD. CDR3 size: 15 residues. The chain's CDR3 is CATSRAGQNTGELFF. The CDR3 DNA follows: TGTGCCACCAGCCGAGCTGGGCAAAACACCGGGGAGCTGTTTTTT.

This clone has only one observation. The rearrangement joins TRBV19 to TRBJ1-2; 7 bases map to TRBD1. J gave up 0 bases and V 7 bases, and 8 bases lay outside the gene matches. This CDR3 spans 15 amino acids. The germline CDR1 and CDR2 sequences are LNHDA and SQIVND (reference sequence). Here the CDR3 DNA reads TGTGCCAGTACCCCGACAGGGTTGACTAACTATGGCTACACCTTC. It specifies CASTPTGLTNYGYTF. The variable domain in full, with the rest retrieved from reference TRBV19 and TRBJ1-2, is DGGITQSPKYLFRKEGQNVTLSCEQNLNHDAMYWYRQDPGQGLRLIYYSQIVNDFQKGDIAEGYSVSREKKESFPLTVTSAQKNPTAFYLCASTPTGLTNYGYTFGSGTRLTVV.

This chain connects TRBV9 to TRBJ2-1; 11 positions agree with TRBD2. The CDR3 has 15 amino acids. Germline V gives CDR1 SGDLS, CDR2 YYNGEE. The junction had 4 bases not matched to a gene; V was cut back by 4 bases and J by 4 bases. CDR3 coding DNA: TGTGCCAGCAGCCCGACTAGCGGGGTTTACAATGAGCAGTTCTTC. Translation: CASSPTSGVYNEQFF.

The chain carries TRBV5-1 and TRBJ2-5; TRBD2 is a possible D gene (5 bases). The germline V gene has CDR1 SGHRS and CDR2 YFSETQ. Trimming took off 4 bases at V and 3 bases at J, with 10 bases between the two ends. The CDR3 spans 13 residues. This CDR3 is CASSPGYKETQYF. As DNA, the CDR3 is TGCGCCAGCAGCCCGGGATACAAAGAGACCCAGTACTTC.

The gene calls are TRBV5-6 and TRBJ2-7; D gene uncertain. Germline CDR1 is SGHDT and CDR2 is YYEEEE. CDR3 length equals 14 residues. Trimming stripped 5 bases from V and 4 bases from J, with 16 bases between. The CDR3 DNA follows: TGTGCCAGCAGTCTTCAGGTCCGACGGTACGAGCAGTACTTC. This translates into CASSLQVRRYEQYF.

This clone has only one observation. This chain uses TRBV19 with TRBJ2-7; no clear D gene. Germline V gene sequence: CDR1 LNHDA, CDR2 SQIVND (reference sequence). The CDR3 consists of 14 residues. Trimming took off 7 bases at V and 0 bases at J, with 13 bases between the two ends. CDR3 protein: CASMKTISSYEQYF. The CDR3 nucleotides are TGTGCCAGTATGAAGACAATCAGCTCCTACGAGCAGTACTTC.

The V gene is TRBV3-1 (or the pseudogene TRBV3-2), the J gene TRBJ2-1; 9 bases match TRBD2. CDR1 LGHDT and CDR2 YNNKEL come from the germline V gene (reference sequence). After removal of 1 base from V and 6 bases from J, the junction contained 7 bases not matched to a gene. The CDR3 is 16 residues long. The CDR3 nucleotides read TGTGCCAGCAGCCAAGCCGGCGGGAGGGGGGGCAATGAGCAGTTCTTC. It is translated as CASSQAGGRGGNEQFF.

To note about this clone: The junction shows a germline mismatch at one end, possibly a read error. The genes are TRBV7-8 and TRBJ2-3; unclear D gene. Germline V gene data show CDR1 as SGHVS and CDR2 as FQNEAQ. The CDR3 sequence is 14 residues long. As DNA, the CDR3 is TGTGCCAGCAGCTTAGGTGGTACCACATATACGCAGTATTTT. This translates into CASSLGGTTYTQYF.

The J gene is TRBJ2-7, the V gene TRBV27; the match to TRBD2 covers 7 bases. The J segment lost 4 bases and the V segment lost 8 bases, leaving 14 bases of the junction unmatched. This CDR3 is 15 amino acids long. CDR1 is MNHEY, CDR2 SMNVEV, per germline (reference sequence). CDR3 DNA sequence: TGTGCCAGCTCCTATGACGGGACTAATATGTACGAGCAGTACTTC. Translation: CASSYDGTNMYEQYF.

This clone has just a few counts. This rearrangement joins TRBV24-1 to TRBJ2-7, with D maybe TRBD2 (6 bases). The V end was cut by 2 bases, the J end by 6 bases, with 19 bases between. This CDR3 contains 16 residues. The V gene's germline CDR1 is KGHDR and CDR2 SFDVKD. As DNA, the CDR3 is TGTGCCACCAGTGATTCGCCCCCGCGGGGTGCAGGCGAGCAGTACTTC. Protein sequence: CATSDSPPRGAGEQYF.

The chain links TRBV6-2 or TRBV6-3 to TRBJ2-1; no reliable D call. CDR3 size: 12 residues. Trimming removed 0 bases at V and 8 bases at J, with 5 bases between. Germline CDR1 reads MNHEY; CDR2 reads SVGEGT. Here the CDR3 reads CASSYSSHEQFF. Written as DNA, the CDR3 is TGTGCCAGCAGTTACTCGAGCCATGAGCAGTTCTTC.

This clone was recorded many times. The V gene is TRBV6-4, the J gene TRBJ2-5; the match to TRBD1 covers 10 bases. Per the germline V gene, CDR1 is MRHNA and CDR2 is SNTAGT. This CDR3 has 14 residues. With 5 bases clipped from V and 7 bases from J, the junction kept 7 bases outside the gene matches. CDR3 amino acids: CASSPGQGTGTQYF. DNA of the CDR3: TGTGCCAGCAGTCCGGGACAGGGGACGGGGACCCAGTACTTC.

The V and J genes are TRBV29-1 and TRBJ1-2; TRBD1 agrees at 9 bases. Germline lookup yields CDR1 SQVTM and CDR2 ANQGSEA. Trimming took 8 bases from V and 4 from J; bases not matched to a gene: 5. The CDR3 runs to 12 residues. The CDR3 nucleotides read TGCAGCCTAGGGGACAGGGCCTATGGCTACACCTTC. Protein: CSLGDRAYGYTF.

In the case of this clone: The identical CDR3 is also encoded by other nucleotide sequences in the sample. This sequence joins TRBV12-3 or TRBV12-4 and TRBJ2-7, with D uncertain. Trimming removed 1 base from V and 7 bases from J, with 5 bases in between. The CDR3 length is 11 residues. DNA of the CDR3: TGTGCCAGCAGTTTAGGACATGAGCAGTACTTC. This encodes CASSLGHEQYF.

This clone was counted once. The chain recombines TRBV28 with TRBJ1-5, with 9 nucleotides matching TRBD1. Trimming removed 7 bases from V and 6 bases from J; junction bases left unmatched: 10. The CDR3 contains 15 residues. Germline loops: CDR1 MDHEN, CDR2 SYDVKM. The CDR3 reads CASNPGQGIGQPQHF. The CDR3 DNA is TGTGCCAGCAACCCGGGACAGGGTATCGGTCAGCCCCAGCATTTT.

The chain couples TRBV28 to TRBJ1-2, with 8 bases matching TRBD1. Trimming cost V 3 bases and J 5 bases; bases outside gene matches: 8. Germline values: CDR1 MDHEN, CDR2 SYDVKM. The CDR3 sequence is 15 residues long. Here the CDR3 DNA reads TGTGCCAGCAGTTTGACCGGGACAGGAGTATATGGCTACACCTTC. This sequence encodes CASSLTGTGVYGYTF.

The V and J genes are TRBV4-1 and TRBJ2-1; perhaps TRBD2 as D (6 bases). Germline V gives CDR1 MGHRA, CDR2 YSYEKL. Trimming stripped 3 bases from V and 10 bases from J, with 16 bases between. This CDR3 spans 14 amino acids. CDR3: CASSQYQGLREQFF. The CDR3 DNA is TGCGCCAGCAGCCAGTATCAAGGACTACGGGAGCAGTTCTTC.

The rearrangement links TRBV3-1 (or the pseudogene TRBV3-2) to TRBJ2-1; 9 bases fit TRBD2. With V trimmed by 4 bases and J by 10 bases, 11 bases remained unmatched. CDR1 is LGHDT and CDR2 is YNNKEL in the germline V gene (reference sequence). This CDR3 has 15 residues. As DNA, the CDR3 is TGTGCCAGCAGCCTACCGACCGGGAGCGGGGGGGAGCAGTTCTTC. Translating gives CASSLPTGSGGEQFF.

The chain couples TRBV19 to TRBJ2-5; TRBD2 matches at 12 bases. The V and J ends lost 6 bases and 9 bases, in that order; junction bases with no gene match: 8. Germline V gene sequence: CDR1 LNHDA, CDR2 SQIVND (reference sequence). CDR3 length: 14 residues. The CDR3 protein is CASSTSGRMGAQYF. CDR3 sequence (DNA): TGTGCCAGTAGCACTAGCGGGAGGATGGGGGCCCAGTACTTC.

V is TRBV28 and J is TRBJ1-5; D gene ambiguous. This CDR3 has 13 residues. Trimming pared 8 bases from V and 4 bases from J, leaving 12 bases between. Germline lookup yields CDR1 MDHEN and CDR2 SYDVKM. As DNA, the CDR3 is TGTGCCAGCCGGGATTACTCGAATCAGCCCCAGCATTTT. Its translation is CASRDYSNQPQHF.

This chain links TRBV16 with TRBJ1-1, with 7 bases identical to TRBD1. With 4 bases clipped from V and 5 bases from J, the junction kept 4 bases outside the gene matches. The CDR3 length is 13 residues. CDR1 and CDR2 from the germline V gene are KGHSY and FQNENV. The CDR3 DNA reads as TGTGCCAGCAGCCGACAGGGACGGACTGAAGCTTTCTTT. Its translation: CASSRQGRTEAFF.

CDR3 amino acids: CASSLRRTEYEQYF. The CDR3 region has the DNA TGTGCCAGCAGTTTGCGGAGGACCGAATACGAGCAGTACTTC. V gene TRBV27 combines with J gene TRBJ2-7, with D possibly TRBD2 on 5 matching bases. From germline, CDR1 is MNHEY and CDR2 SMNVEV (reference sequence). Trimming pared 3 bases from V and 4 bases from J, leaving 13 bases between. The CDR3 has 14 amino acids.

The chain has TRBV7-2 and TRBJ2-7, with D maybe TRBD2 (5 bases). V lost 4 bases and J lost 7, with 17 bases in between. Germline CDR1 SGHTA, CDR2 FQGNSA. CDR3 length: 14 residues. Here the CDR3 reads CASSSSGGSGEQYF. For the CDR3, the DNA is TGTGCCAGCAGCTCCAGCGGCGGGTCGGGGGAGCAGTACTTC. The full variable domain, with the rest looked up from reference TRBV7-2 and TRBJ2-7, is GAGVSQSPSNKVTEKGKDVELRCDPISGHTALYWYRQSLGQGLEFLIYFQGNSAPDKSGLPSDRFSAERTGGSVSTLTIQRTQQEDSAVYLCASSSSGGSGEQYFGPGTRLTVT.

The chain employs TRBV7-2 and TRBJ2-7; 9 bases are shared with TRBD2. The CDR3 sequence is 14 residues long. From germline, CDR1 is SGHTA and CDR2 FQGNSA. Germline trimming cut 6 bases from V and 7 bases from J; bases unmatched to any gene: 10. CDR3 DNA sequence: TGTGCCAGCAGGGGGTTAGCGGGGGCAGGGGAGCAGTACTTC. It yields the protein CASRGLAGAGEQYF.